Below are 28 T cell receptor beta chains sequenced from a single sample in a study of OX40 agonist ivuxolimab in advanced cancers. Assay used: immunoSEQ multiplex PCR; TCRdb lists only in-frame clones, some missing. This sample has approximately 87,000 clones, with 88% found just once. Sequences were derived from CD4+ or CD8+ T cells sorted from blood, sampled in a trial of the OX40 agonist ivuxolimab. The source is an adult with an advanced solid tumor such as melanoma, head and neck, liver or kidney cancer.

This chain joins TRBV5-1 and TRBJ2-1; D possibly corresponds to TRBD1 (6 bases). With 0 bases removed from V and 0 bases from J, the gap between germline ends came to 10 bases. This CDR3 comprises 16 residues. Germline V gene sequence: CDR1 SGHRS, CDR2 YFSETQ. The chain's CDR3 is CASSLAGQISYNEQFF. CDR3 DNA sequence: TGCGCCAGCAGCTTGGCCGGACAGATCTCCTACAATGAGCAGTTCTTC.

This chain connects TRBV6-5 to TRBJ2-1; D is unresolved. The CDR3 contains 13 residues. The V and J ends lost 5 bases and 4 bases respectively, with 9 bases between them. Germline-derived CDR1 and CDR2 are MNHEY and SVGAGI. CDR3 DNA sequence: TGTGCCAGCAGTCCGGGCAGTTACAATGAGCAGTTCTTC. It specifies CASSPGSYNEQFF.

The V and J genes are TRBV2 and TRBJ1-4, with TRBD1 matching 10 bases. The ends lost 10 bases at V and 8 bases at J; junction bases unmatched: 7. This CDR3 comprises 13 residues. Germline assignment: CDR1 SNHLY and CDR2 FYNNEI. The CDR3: CATRGQGREKLFF. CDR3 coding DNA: TGTGCCACTCGGGGACAGGGGAGGGAAAAACTGTTTTTT.

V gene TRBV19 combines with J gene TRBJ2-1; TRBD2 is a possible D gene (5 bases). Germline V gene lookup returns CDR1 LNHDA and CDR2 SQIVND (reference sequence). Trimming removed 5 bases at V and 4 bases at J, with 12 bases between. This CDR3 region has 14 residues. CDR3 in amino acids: CASSPLGEYNEQFF. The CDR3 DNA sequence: TGTGCCAGTAGTCCGCTCGGGGAATACAATGAGCAGTTCTTC.

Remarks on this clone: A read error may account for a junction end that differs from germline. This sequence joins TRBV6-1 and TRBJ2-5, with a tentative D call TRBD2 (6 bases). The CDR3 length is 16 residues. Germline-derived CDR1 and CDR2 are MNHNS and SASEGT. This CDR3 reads CASNENWGGLQETQYF. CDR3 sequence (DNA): TGTGCCAGCAATGAAAACTGGGGAGGACTACAAGAGACCCAGTACTTC.

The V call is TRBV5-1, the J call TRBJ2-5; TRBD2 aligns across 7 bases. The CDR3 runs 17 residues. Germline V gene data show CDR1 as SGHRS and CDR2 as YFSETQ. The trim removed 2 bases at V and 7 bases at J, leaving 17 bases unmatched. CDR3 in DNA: TGCGCCAGCAGCTTTTCCCCTGGCAGGGACTATCTATTGACCCAGTACTTC. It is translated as CASSFSPGRDYLLTQYF.

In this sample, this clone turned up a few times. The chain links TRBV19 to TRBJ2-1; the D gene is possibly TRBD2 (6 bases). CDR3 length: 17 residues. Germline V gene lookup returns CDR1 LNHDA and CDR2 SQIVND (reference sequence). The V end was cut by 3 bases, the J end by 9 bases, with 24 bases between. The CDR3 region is CASSIGLATQLQSEQFF. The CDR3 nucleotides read TGTGCCAGTAGTATCGGGCTAGCGACGCAATTACAGTCTGAGCAGTTCTTC.

The CDR3 loop reads CASSLDMRYEQYF. The CDR3 DNA is TGTGCCAGCAGCCTGGACATGCGCTACGAGCAGTACTTC. The chain has TRBV5-4 and TRBJ2-7; a possible D gene is TRBD1 (5 bases). CDR1 and CDR2 from the germline V gene are SGHNT and YYREEE (reference sequence). The V gene lost 4 bases and the J gene lost 3 bases, with 11 bases spanning the gap. This CDR3 has 13 amino acids.

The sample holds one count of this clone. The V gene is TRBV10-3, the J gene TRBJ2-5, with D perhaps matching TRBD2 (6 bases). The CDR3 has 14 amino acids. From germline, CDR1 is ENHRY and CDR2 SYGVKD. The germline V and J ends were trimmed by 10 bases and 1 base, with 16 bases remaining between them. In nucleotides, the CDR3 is TGTGCCAGCGGGGCGGCCGGAACCCAAGAGACCCAGTACTTC. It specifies CASGAAGTQETQYF.

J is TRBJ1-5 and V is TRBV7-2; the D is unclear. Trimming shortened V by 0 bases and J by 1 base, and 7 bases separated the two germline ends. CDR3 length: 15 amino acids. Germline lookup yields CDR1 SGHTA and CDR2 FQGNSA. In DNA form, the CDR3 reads TGTGCCAGCAGCTTAGCGGTGGAGAGCAATCAGCCCCAGCATTTT. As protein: CASSLAVESNQPQHF.

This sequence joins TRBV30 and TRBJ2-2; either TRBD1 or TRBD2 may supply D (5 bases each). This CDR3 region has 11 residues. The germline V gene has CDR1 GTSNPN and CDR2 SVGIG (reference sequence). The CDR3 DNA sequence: TGTGGTCTGGGACGAACCGGGGAGCTGTTTTTT. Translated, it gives CGLGRTGELFF.

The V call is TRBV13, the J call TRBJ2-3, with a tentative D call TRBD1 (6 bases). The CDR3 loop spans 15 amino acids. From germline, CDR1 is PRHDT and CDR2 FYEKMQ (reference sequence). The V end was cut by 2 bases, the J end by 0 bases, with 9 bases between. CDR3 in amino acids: CASSLKQGSTDTQYF. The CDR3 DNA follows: TGTGCCAGCAGCTTAAAACAGGGTAGCACAGATACGCAGTATTTT.

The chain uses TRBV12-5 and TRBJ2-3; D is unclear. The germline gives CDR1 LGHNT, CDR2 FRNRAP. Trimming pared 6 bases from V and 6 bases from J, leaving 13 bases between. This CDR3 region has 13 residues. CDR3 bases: TGTGCTAGTGGCCCCGGGTTCCGGGATACGCAGTATTTT. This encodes CASGPGFRDTQYF.

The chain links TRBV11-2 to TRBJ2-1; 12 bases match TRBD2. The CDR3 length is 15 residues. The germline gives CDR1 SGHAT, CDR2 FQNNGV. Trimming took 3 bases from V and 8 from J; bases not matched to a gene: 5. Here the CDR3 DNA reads TGTGCCAGCAGCTTGACTAGCGGGAGTGTCTATGAGCAGTTCTTC. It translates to CASSLTSGSVYEQFF.

The CDR3 region has the DNA TGTGCCAGCAGCTTCCGGACTAGCGGGAAAAAGGATGAGCAGTTCTTC. This translates into CASSFRTSGKKDEQFF. V gene TRBV7-9 combines with J gene TRBJ2-1; 12 nucleotides align to TRBD2. V was clipped by 3 bases and J by 8 bases; unmatched bases: 8. This CDR3 has 16 amino acids. The germline V gene encodes CDR1 SEHNR and CDR2 FQNEAQ (reference sequence).

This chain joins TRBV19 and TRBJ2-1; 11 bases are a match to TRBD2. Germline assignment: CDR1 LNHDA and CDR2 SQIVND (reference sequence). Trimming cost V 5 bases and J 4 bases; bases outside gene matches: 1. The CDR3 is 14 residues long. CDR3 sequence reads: CASSRLAGYNEQFF. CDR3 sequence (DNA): TGTGCCAGTAGTCGACTAGCGGGATACAATGAGCAGTTCTTC.

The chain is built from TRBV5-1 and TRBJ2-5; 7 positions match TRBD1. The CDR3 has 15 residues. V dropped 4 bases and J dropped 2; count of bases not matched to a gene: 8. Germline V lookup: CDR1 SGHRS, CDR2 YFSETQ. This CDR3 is CASSTDRVEQETQYF. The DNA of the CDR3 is TGCGCCAGCAGCACCGACAGGGTTGAGCAAGAGACCCAGTACTTC.

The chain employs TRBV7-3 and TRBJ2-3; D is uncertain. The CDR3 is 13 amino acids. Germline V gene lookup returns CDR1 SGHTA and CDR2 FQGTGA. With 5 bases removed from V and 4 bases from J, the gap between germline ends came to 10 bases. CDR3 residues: CASSMTPSDTQYF. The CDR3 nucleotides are TGTGCCAGCAGCATGACCCCCTCAGATACGCAGTATTTT.

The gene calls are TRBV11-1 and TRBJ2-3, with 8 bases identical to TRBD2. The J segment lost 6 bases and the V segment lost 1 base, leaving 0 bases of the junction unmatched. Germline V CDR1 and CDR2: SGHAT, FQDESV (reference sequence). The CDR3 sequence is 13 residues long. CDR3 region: CASSLGLADTQYF. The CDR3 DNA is TGTGCCAGCAGCTTAGGACTAGCGGATACGCAGTATTTT.

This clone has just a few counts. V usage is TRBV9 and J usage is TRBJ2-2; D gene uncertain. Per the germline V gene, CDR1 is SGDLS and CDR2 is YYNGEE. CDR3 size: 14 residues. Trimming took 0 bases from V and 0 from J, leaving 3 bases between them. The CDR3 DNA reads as TGTGCCAGCAGCGTAGGAGCGAACACCGGGGAGCTGTTTTTT. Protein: CASSVGANTGELFF.

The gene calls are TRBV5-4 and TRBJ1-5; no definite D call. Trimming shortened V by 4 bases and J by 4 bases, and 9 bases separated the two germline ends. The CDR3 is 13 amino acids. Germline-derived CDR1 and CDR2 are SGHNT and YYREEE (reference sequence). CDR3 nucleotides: TGTGCCAGCAGCGGCGGGGTTAATCAGCCCCAGCATTTT. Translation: CASSGGVNQPQHF.

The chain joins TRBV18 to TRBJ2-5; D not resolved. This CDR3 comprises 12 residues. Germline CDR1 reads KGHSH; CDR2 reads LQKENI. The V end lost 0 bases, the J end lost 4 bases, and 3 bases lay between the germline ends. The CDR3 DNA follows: TGTGCCAGCTCACCACCGGTAGAGACCCAGTACTTC. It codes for CASSPPVETQYF.

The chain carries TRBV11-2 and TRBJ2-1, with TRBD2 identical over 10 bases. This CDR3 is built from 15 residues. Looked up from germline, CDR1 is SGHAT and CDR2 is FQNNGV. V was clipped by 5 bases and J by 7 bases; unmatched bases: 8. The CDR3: CASSTGTSVANEQFF. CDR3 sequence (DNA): TGTGCCAGCAGCACCGGGACTAGCGTCGCAAATGAGCAGTTCTTC.

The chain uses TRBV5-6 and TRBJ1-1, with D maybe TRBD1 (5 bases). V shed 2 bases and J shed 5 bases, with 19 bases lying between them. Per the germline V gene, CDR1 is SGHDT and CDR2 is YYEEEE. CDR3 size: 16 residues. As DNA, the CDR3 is TGTGCCAGCAGCTTCTCCACCTACACGGGGGGGACTGAAGCTTTCTTT. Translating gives CASSFSTYTGGTEAFF.

CDR3 sequence reads: CATSEELAWYNEQFF. Written as DNA, the CDR3 is TGTGCCACCAGCGAAGAGCTAGCGTGGTACAATGAGCAGTTCTTC. This chain uses TRBV15 with TRBJ2-1; weak D call: TRBD2 (6 bases). The CDR3 runs 15 residues. Germline CDR1 and CDR2: LNHNV and YYDKDF (reference sequence). V lost 5 bases, J lost 4 bases, and 15 bases lay in between. The variable domain in full, with the rest retrieved from reference TRBV15 and TRBJ2-1, is DAMVIQNPRYQVTQFGKPVTLSCSQTLNHNVMYWYQQKSSQAPKLLFHYYDKDFNNEADTPDNFQSRRPNTSFCFLDIRSPGLGDTAMYLCATSEELAWYNEQFFGPGTRLTVL.

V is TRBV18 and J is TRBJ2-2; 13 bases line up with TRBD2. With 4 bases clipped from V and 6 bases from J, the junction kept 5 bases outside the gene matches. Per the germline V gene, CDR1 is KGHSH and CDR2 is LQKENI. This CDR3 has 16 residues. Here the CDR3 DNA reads TGTGCCAGCTCACAAGGACTAGCGGGAGATTCCGGGGAGCTGTTTTTT. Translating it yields CASSQGLAGDSGELFF.

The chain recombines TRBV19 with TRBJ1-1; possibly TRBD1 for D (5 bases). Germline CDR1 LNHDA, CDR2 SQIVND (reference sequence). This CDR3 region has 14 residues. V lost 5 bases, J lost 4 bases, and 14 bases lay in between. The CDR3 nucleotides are TGTGCCAGTAGTTCACAGGCTGGGGGCACTGAAGCTTTCTTT. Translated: CASSSQAGGTEAFF.

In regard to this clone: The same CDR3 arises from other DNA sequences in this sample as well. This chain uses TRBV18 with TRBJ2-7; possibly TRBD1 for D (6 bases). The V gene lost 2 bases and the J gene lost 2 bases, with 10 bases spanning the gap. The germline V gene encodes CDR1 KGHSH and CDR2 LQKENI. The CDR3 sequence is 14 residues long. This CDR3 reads CASSPGTYTYEQYF. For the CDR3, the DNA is TGTGCCAGCTCACCAGGGACATACACCTACGAGCAGTACTTC.